Detailed here is one TCR beta chain. Its target is unknown. These data originate in a study of cytomegalovirus exposure and HLA in healthy donors. General observations from the study: Immune exposure data for these donors was limited to CMV serostatus. Later analysis showed most CMV-associated TCR beta chains appearing HLA-restricted.

Both 60 Vbeta primers and 13 Jbeta primers went into the PCR. Repertoires were generated with immunoSEQ multiplex PCR, while TCRdb's copy carries only in-frame clones and drops some. The data hold around 50,000 clones, with 80% observed a single time. The receptor comes from a man aged 25-40 years in good health and CMV-seropositive. Sequenced sample: PBMCs.

The CDR3 coding sequence is TGTGCAAGTCGCTCCCCTCGAGGGCAGTACAATCAGCCCCAGCATTTT. It encodes CASRSPRGQYNQPQHF. The chain combines TRBV12-2 with TRBJ1-5. TRBV12-2 is given as a pseudogene. CDR3 length: 16 residues.